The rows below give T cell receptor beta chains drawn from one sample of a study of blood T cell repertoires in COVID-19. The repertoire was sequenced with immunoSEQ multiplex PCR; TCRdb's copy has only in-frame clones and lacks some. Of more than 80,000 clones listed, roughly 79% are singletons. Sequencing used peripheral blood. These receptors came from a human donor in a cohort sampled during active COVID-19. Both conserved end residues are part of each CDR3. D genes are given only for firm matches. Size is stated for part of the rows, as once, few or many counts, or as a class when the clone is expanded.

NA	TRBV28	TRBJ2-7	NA	CASSSRGRSVYEQYF	TGTGCCAGCAGTTCTCGTGGGAGGTCGGTCTACGAGCAGTACTTC
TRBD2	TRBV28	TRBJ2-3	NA	CASSRRAGRTDTQYF	TGTGCCAGCAGCCGGAGGGCCGGGAGGACAGATACGCAGTATTTT
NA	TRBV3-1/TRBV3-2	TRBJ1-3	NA	CASSLGGARGNTIYF	TGTGCCAGCAGCCTGGGCGGGGCTAGAGGAAACACCATATATTTT
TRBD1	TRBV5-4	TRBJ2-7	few	CASSTKDRGDSYEQYF	TGTGCCAGCAGCACAAAAGACAGGGGGGACTCCTACGAGCAGTACTTC
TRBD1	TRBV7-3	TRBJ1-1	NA	CASSHDRASTEAFF	TGTGCCAGCAGCCATGACAGGGCTTCTACTGAAGCTTTCTTT
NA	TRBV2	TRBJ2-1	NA	CASGGRTAYEQFF	TGTGCCTCCGGGGGAAGAACAGCCTATGAGCAGTTCTTC
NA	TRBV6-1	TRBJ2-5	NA	CASSEALGQQETQYF	TGTGCCAGCAGTGAAGCCCTCGGACAGCAAGAGACCCAGTACTTC
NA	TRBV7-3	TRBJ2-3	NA	CASSPYLTDTQYF	TGTGCCAGCAGCCCCTACTTAACAGATACGCAGTATTTT
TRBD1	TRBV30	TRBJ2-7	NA	CAWDIRQGAYEQYF	TGTGCCTGGGATATCAGACAGGGGGCCTACGAGCAGTACTTC
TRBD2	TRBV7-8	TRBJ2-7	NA	CASSSGLAGYEQYF	TGTGCCAGCAGCTCAGGACTAGCGGGCTACGAGCAGTACTTC
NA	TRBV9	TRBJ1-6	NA	CASSGAVGRGSPLHF	TGTGCCAGCAGCGGGGCCGTGGGCAGGGGATCACCCCTCCACTTT
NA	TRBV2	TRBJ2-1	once	CASSLSSTRNEQFF	TGTGCCAGCAGCCTTTCATCGACACGGAATGAGCAGTTCTTC
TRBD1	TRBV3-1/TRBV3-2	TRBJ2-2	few	CASSIRDRGTGELFF	TGTGCCAGCAGCATCCGGGACAGGGGAACCGGGGAGCTGTTTTTT
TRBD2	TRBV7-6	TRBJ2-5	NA	CASSLAGPPGTSGRAMLETQYF	TGTGCCAGCAGCTTAGCTGGTCCCCCAGGGACTAGCGGGAGGGCCATGCTGGAGACCCAGTACTTC
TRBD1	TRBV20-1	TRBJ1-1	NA	CGGQGNTEAFF	TGCGGAGGACAGGGGAACACTGAAGCTTTCTTT
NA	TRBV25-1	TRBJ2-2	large	CASSEGRDTGELFF	TGTGCCAGCAGTGAGGGGCGGGATACCGGGGAGCTGTTTTTT
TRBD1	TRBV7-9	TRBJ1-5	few	CASSFWTGSYSNQPQHF	TGTGCCAGCAGCTTCTGGACAGGGTCTTATAGCAATCAGCCCCAGCATTTT
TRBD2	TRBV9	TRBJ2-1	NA	CASSLAGAGGDEQFF	TGTGCCAGCAGCCTAGCGGGAGCGGGGGGGGATGAGCAGTTCTTC
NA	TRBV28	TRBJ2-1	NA	CASSFYSRDSEQFF	TGTGCCAGCAGTTTTTACTCCCGGGACTCTGAGCAGTTCTTC
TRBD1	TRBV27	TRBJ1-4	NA	CASSKSRGTSEKLFF	TGTGCCAGCAGTAAAAGCAGGGGGACGAGTGAAAAACTGTTTTTT
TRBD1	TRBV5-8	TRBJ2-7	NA	CASTTGDSFTEQYF	TGTGCCAGCACAACCGGGGACAGCTTCACGGAGCAGTACTTC
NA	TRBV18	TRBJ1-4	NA	CASSRDTSEKLFF	TGTGCCAGCTCACGAGACACCAGTGAAAAACTGTTTTTT
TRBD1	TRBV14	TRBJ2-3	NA	CASSLWGQGEDTQYF	TGTGCCAGCAGCCTGTGGGGACAGGGGGAGGATACGCAGTATTTT
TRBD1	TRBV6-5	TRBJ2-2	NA	CASRGTGRNTGELFF	TGTGCCAGCAGGGGGACAGGACGGAACACCGGGGAGCTGTTTTTT
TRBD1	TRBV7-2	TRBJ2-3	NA	CASSQDRAADTQYF	TGTGCCAGCAGCCAGGACAGGGCGGCAGATACGCAGTATTTT
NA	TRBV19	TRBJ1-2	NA	CASSINQARAYGYTF	TGTGCCAGTAGTATAAACCAGGCCCGAGCCTATGGCTACACCTTC
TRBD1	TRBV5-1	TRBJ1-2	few	CASSSDRGGYGYTF	TGCGCCAGCAGCTCGGACAGGGGAGGCTATGGCTACACCTTC
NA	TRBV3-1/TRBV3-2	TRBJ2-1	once	CASSQVGAGSNEQFF	TGTGCCAGCAGCCAAGTCGGAGCGGGTTCAAATGAGCAGTTCTTC
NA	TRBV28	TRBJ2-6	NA	CASHSGTGANVLTF	TGTGCCAGCCACTCGGGGACTGGGGCCAACGTCCTGACTTTC
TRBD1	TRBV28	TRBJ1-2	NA	CASSATGKGYTF	TGTGCCAGCAGTGCGACAGGGAAAGGCTACACCTTC
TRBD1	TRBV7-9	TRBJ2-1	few	CASSRGTGAFNEQFF	TGTGCCAGCAGCCGTGGGACAGGGGCGTTCAATGAGCAGTTCTTC
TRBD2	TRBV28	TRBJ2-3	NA	CASSSTGTRVTDTQYF	TGTGCCAGCTCATCCACCGGGACTAGGGTCACAGATACGCAGTATTTT
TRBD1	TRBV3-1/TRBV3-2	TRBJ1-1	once	CASSPGQGVVTEAFF	TGTGCCAGCAGCCCCGGACAGGGGGTGGTGACTGAAGCTTTCTTT
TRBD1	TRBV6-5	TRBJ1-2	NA	CASSYSGTGGYGYTF	TGTGCCAGCAGTTACTCCGGGACAGGTGGCTATGGCTACACCTTC
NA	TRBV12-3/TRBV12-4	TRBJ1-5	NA	CASTPGAGQPQHF	TGTGCCAGCACCCCCGGGGCGGGGCAGCCCCAGCATTTT
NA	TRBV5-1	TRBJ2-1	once	CASSLGGSNYNEQFF	TGCGCCAGCAGCTTGGGAGGGAGTAACTACAATGAGCAGTTCTTC
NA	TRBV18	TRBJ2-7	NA	CASSGGVYEQYF	TGTGCCAGCTCAGGAGGGGTCTACGAGCAGTACTTC
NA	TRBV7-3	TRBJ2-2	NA	CASSRLWGAVDTGELFF	TGTGCCAGCAGCCGGCTTTGGGGCGCGGTGGACACCGGGGAGCTGTTTTTT
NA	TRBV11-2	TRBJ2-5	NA	CASSSDRGETQYF	TGTGCCAGCAGCTCCGACCGGGGGGAGACCCAGTACTTC
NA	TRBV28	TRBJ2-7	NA	CASSALGSSSYEQYF	TGTGCCAGCAGTGCTTTGGGTTCTAGCTCCTACGAGCAGTACTTC
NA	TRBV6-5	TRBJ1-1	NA	CASSGNTEAFF	TGTGCCAGCTCCGGGAACACTGAAGCTTTCTTT
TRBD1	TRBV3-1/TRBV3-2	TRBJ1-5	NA	CASSYGGGQGNQPQHF	TGTGCCAGCAGCTACGGGGGAGGACAGGGCAATCAGCCCCAGCATTTT
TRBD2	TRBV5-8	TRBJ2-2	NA	CASSLVSLAGGLSGELFF	TGTGCCAGCAGCTTGGTCTCCCTAGCGGGGGGGCTATCCGGGGAGCTGTTTTTT
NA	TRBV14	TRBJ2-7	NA	CASSFTSSYEQYF	TGTGCCAGCAGCTTCACTAGCTCCTACGAGCAGTACTTC
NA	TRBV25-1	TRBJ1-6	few	CASSAGNPWNSPLHF	TGTGCCAGCAGTGCCGGTAATCCCTGGAATTCACCCCTCCACTTT
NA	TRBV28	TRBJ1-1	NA	CASSLVEAYTEAFF	TGTGCCAGCAGTTTGGTAGAGGCGTACACTGAAGCTTTCTTT
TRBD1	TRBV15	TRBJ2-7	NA	CATSRNQGAPYEQYF	TGTGCCACCAGCAGGAACCAGGGGGCCCCCTACGAGCAGTACTTC
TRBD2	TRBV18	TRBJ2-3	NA	CASSPPRSGSNADTQYF	TGTGCCAGCTCACCCCCTCGGAGCGGGAGCAACGCAGATACGCAGTATTTT
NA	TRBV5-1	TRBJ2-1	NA	CASSLAPGISYNEQFF	TGCGCCAGCAGCTTGGCTCCGGGAATTTCTTACAATGAGCAGTTCTTC
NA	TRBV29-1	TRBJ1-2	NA	CSVVTGRDTSYTF	TGCAGCGTTGTCACGGGGCGGGATACGAGCTACACCTTC